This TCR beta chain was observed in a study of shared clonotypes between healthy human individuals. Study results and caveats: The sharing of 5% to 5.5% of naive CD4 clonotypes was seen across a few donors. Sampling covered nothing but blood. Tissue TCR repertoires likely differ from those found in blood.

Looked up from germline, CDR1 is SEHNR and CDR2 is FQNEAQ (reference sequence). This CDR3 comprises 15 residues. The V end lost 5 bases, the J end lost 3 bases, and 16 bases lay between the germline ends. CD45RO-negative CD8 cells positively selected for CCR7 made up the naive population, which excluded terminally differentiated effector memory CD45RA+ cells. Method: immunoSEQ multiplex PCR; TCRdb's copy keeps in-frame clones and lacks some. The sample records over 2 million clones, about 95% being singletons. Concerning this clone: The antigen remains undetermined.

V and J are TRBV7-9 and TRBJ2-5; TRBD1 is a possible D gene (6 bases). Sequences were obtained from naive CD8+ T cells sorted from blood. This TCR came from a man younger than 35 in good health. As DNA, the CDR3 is TGTGCCAGCAGCCGATACCAACAGGGAAAAGAGACCCAGTACTTC. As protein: CASSRYQQGKETQYF. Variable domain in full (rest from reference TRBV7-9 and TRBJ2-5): DTGVSQNPRHKITKRGQNVTFRCDPISEHNRLYWYRQTLGQGPEFLTYFQNEAQLEKSRLLSDRFSAERPKGSFSTLEIQRTEQGDSAMYLCASSRYQQGKETQYFGPGTRLLVL.